The 11 T cell receptor beta chains below all came from one sample that was sequenced in a study of blood T cell repertoires in COVID-19. Here immunoSEQ multiplex PCR was the method, and the copy in TCRdb shows in-frame clones only, minus some. In the table there are around 99,000 clones, 75% to 95% of which are singletons. The sample consisted of peripheral blood. The receptors shown here come from a woman aged 30 to 39 with acute or convalescent COVID-19.

This CDR3 reads CASSQEDSYEQYF. The CDR3 DNA reads TGTGCCAGCAGCCAAGAGGACAGTTACGAGCAGTACTTC. The V call is TRBV4-2, the J call TRBJ2-7; TRBD1 might be the D (6 bases). The germline V gene encodes CDR1 LGHNA and CDR2 YNFKEQ. V lost 0 bases to trimming and J lost 4 bases, with 7 bases between them. CDR3 size: 13 residues.

V and J are TRBV12-5 and TRBJ1-1; D uncertain. CDR1 and CDR2 (germline): LGHNT, FRNRAP. The CDR3 spans 12 residues. Trimming left V 8 bases short and J 0 bases short, with 7 bases between. This CDR3 is CASCTMNTEAFF. CDR3 in DNA: TGTGCTAGTTGCACAATGAACACTGAAGCTTTCTTT.

This chain uses TRBV10-3 with TRBJ1-3; TRBD1 aligns across 8 bases. V lost 6 bases to trimming and J lost 0 bases; unmatched junction nucleotides: 4. The CDR3 is made up of 15 amino acids. From germline, CDR1 is ENHRY and CDR2 SYGVKD. The CDR3 DNA reads TGTGCCATCAGCGTTACAGGGGGCTCTGGAAACACCATATATTTT. It encodes CAISVTGGSGNTIYF.

V and J are TRBV4-2 and TRBJ1-3, with D possibly matching TRBD1 (5 bases). Between the trimmed V and J ends, which lost 0 bases and 0 bases, there was a span of 12 bases. The germline V gene encodes CDR1 LGHNA and CDR2 YNFKEQ. CDR3 length: 17 residues. The CDR3 loop reads CASSQEGDRNSGNTIYF. The CDR3 bases are TGTGCCAGCAGCCAAGAGGGCGACAGAAACTCTGGAAACACCATATATTTT.

V usage is TRBV30 and J usage is TRBJ1-1, with 9 bases fitting TRBD1. The CDR3 is 13 amino acids. Unmatched junction bases numbered 4, after V lost 0 bases and J lost 8 bases. Germline V gene sequence: CDR1 GTSNPN, CDR2 SVGIG (reference sequence). The CDR3 DNA reads as TGTGCCTGGAGTGTATTAGGACAGGGGGAAGCTTTCTTT. Protein sequence: CAWSVLGQGEAFF.

V usage is TRBV6-7 and J usage is TRBJ2-5, with 11 bases identical to TRBD2. TRBV6-7 carries the ORF label, with uncertain function. The CDR3 spans 17 residues. Trimming took 0 bases from V and 3 from J; bases not matched to a gene: 6. The CDR3: CASSYSGLAGIKETQYF. The CDR3 DNA reads TGTGCCAGCAGTTACTCTGGACTAGCGGGCATTAAAGAGACCCAGTACTTC.

This clone was picked up one time. Other DNA sequences in this specimen translate into the identical CDR3. The chain joins TRBV28 to TRBJ1-2, with D perhaps TRBD1 (6 bases). Trimming removed 2 bases from V and 2 bases from J, with 9 bases in between. The V gene's germline CDR1 is MDHEN and CDR2 SYDVKM. The CDR3 is 14 residues long. The CDR3: CASSLDRRNYGYTF. For the CDR3, the DNA is TGTGCCAGCAGTTTAGACAGGAGAAACTATGGCTACACCTTC.

This clone was recorded once. The chain uses TRBV30 and TRBJ2-3, with 9 bases matching TRBD2. Trimming took 2 bases from V and 4 from J; bases not matched to a gene: 25. Germline CDR1 and CDR2: GTSNPN and SVGIG (reference sequence). The CDR3 has 21 residues. This chain's CDR3 is CAWSTLRAGDLAGVSPDTQYF. DNA of the CDR3: TGTGCCTGGAGTACCCTTCGGGCAGGGGACTTAGCGGGAGTCTCCCCAGATACGCAGTATTTT. Based on the CDR3 plus reference TRBV30 and TRBJ2-3, the full variable domain is SQTIHQWPATLVQPVGSPLSLECTVEGTSNPNLYWYRQAAGRGLQLLFYSVGIGQISSEVPQNLSASRPQDRQFILSSKKLLLSDSGFYLCAWSTLRAGDLAGVSPDTQYFGPGTRLTVL.

The chain is built from TRBV11-3 and TRBJ1-1, with 9 bases matching TRBD1. Germline trimming cut 1 base from V and 5 bases from J; bases unmatched to any gene: 5. This CDR3 has 15 residues. Looked up from germline, CDR1 is SGHNT and CDR2 is YENEEA. The CDR3 nucleotides read TGTGCCAGCAGCTTAGTGGGACAGGGAGGTACTGAAGCTTTCTTT. Translating gives CASSLVGQGGTEAFF.

The chain links TRBV5-1 to TRBJ2-7, with D maybe TRBD1 (6 bases). The V end lost 5 bases, the J end lost 4 bases, and 13 bases lay between the germline ends. Germline V CDR1 and CDR2: SGHRS, YFSETQ. This CDR3 region has 13 residues. The chain's CDR3 is CASSQPTGYEQYF. CDR3 DNA sequence: TGCGCCAGCAGTCAACCCACAGGGTACGAGCAGTACTTC.

The chain has TRBV28 and TRBJ2-6, with D perhaps matching TRBD2 (7 bases). The germline V and J ends were trimmed by 6 bases and 0 bases, with 15 bases remaining between them. The CDR3 spans 17 residues. CDR1 and CDR2 from the germline V gene are MDHEN and SYDVKM. CDR3 nucleotides: TGTGCCAGCAGCCTAGGGAGGGGGGCCTCTGGGGCCAACGTCCTGACTTTC. Its translation is CASSLGRGASGANVLTF.